This T cell receptor beta chain was observed in a study of regulatory T cells in long-lasting Graves disease. Across the study: More than 5 years of antithyroid drugs with positive TSH receptor antibodies defined persistent Graves' disease.

Researchers made TCR beta libraries by using iRepertoire HTBI primers and running Arm-PCR on CDR3 regions. TCRdb analysed the multiplex PCR reads with MiXCR anew, one entry per CDR3 protein. The table lists about 420,000 distinct CDR3 sequences, about 20% of them singletons, with approximately 26% in the top ten. Time point noted: persistent/refractory GD, antithyroid drugs over 5 years with positive TRAb. TCR sequences were obtained from RNA taken from PBMCs. Staff took roughly 8.8 milliliters of peripheral blood and put it into EDTA tubes. Concerning this clonotype itself: No antigen is known for it.

Germline assignment: CDR1 GTSNPN and CDR2 SVGIG (reference sequence). V shed 0 bases and J 6 bases; nucleotides not matched to a gene: 3. CDR3 size: 14 residues. Notes on the study in general: Persistent disease showed a preference for TRBV28, TRBJ1-2 and TRBJ2-5.

The V and J genes are TRBV30 and TRBJ2-7; TRBD2 aligns across 12 bases. Source: peripheral blood mononuclear cells (PBMCs), taken when the disease was refractory, from a patient treated with antithyroid drugs. This clonotype was sampled from a female donor with Graves disease. Here the CDR3 DNA reads TGTGCCTGGAGTGTCGCTAGCGGGAGGGGCGAGCAGTACTTC. It is translated as CAWSVASGRGEQYF.